This T cell receptor beta chain was recovered during a study of blood T cell repertoires in COVID-19. The wider study: COVID-19 samples collected from the United States, Italy and Spain covered acute and convalescent phases. Nucleic acid was either cDNA or gDNA, and it came from T cells, B-cell-depleted T cells, or PBMCs.

The CDR3 sequence is 15 residues long. The germline V gene has CDR1 LNHNV and CDR2 YYDKDF (reference sequence). Trimming removed 0 bases from V and 9 bases from J, with 15 bases in between. During active infection, Seattle patients enrolled and were then monitored through disease. In the authors' workflow: Estimated nucleated cell counts came from reference gene primer amplification. Libraries were prepared by immunoSEQ multiplex PCR; TCRdb keeps only in-frame clonotypes and omits some of them. The DNA was the basis for D and trimming; V, J and clone size are from that table. The sample holds about 170,000 clones; around 80% are singletons and the top ten take approximately 15%.

The sequencing input was peripheral blood. The gene calls are TRBV15 and TRBJ2-4, with D possibly TRBD2 on 6 matching bases. The source is a woman in her 70s with COVID-19, enrolled during active disease. This CDR3 reads CATSRDITPEGIQYF. The CDR3 DNA is TGTGCCACCAGCAGAGATATTACACCGGAGGGCATTCAGTACTTC.